This is a list of T cell receptor beta chains from one sample in a study of T cells in Graves' hyperthyroidism and ophthalmopathy. TCRdb called the multiplex PCR reads again in MiXCR, with one record for every CDR3 protein. This repertoire shows some 300,000 distinct CDR3 sequences, about 14% found once; its top ten account for 7.8%. Sequences were obtained from blood. These receptors originate from a woman between 25 and 40 years old with Graves' hyperthyroidism that later progressed to Graves' ophthalmopathy. Both conserved end residues are part of each CDR3. Fields, in order: J gene, clone size, V gene, D gene, CDR3 protein, CDR3 DNA. The D gene is left open where the match is weak. Rows may omit the clone size; those that give it use once, few, many or a size class.

TRBJ2-1	many	TRBV11-2	TRBD2	CASSLVGLAGVNEQFF	TGTGCCAGCAGCTTAGTGGGACTAGCGGGAGTCAATGAGCAGTTCTTC
TRBJ2-1	-	TRBV28	TRBD2	CATRILADYSYNEQFF	TGTGCCACCAGGATACTAGCGGACTACTCCTACAATGAGCAGTTCTTC
TRBJ1-6	few	TRBV30	TRBD1	CAWSRDRGLRPLHF	TGTGCCTGGAGTAGGGACAGGGGGTTGCGGCCCCTCCACTTT
TRBJ2-1	many	TRBV18	-	CASSPWSRSEDEQFF	TGTGCCAGCTCACCATGGAGCAGGAGTGAGGATGAGCAGTTCTTC
TRBJ1-1	many	TRBV18	-	CASSPYRDLNTEAFF	TGTGCCAGCTCACCATATCGGGACCTGAACACTGAAGCTTTCTTT
TRBJ2-3	-	TRBV11-3	-	CASSFRGGTERYF	TGTGCCAGCAGCTTCCGAGGGGGGACAGAGAGGTATTTT
TRBJ2-1	many	TRBV7-9	TRBD2	CASHRGTSGRNEQFF	TGTGCCAGCCATCGGGGGACTAGCGGGAGAAATGAGCAGTTCTTC
TRBJ2-7	many	TRBV6-1	-	CACSYGQGGGNEQYF	TGTGCCTGCAGTTACGGGCAGGGAGGAGGGAACGAGCAGTACTTC
TRBJ2-1	many	TRBV19	-	CASSIIQGGYNEQFF	TGTGCCAGTAGTATAATCCAGGGGGGGTACAATGAGCAGTTCTTC
TRBJ2-3	few	TRBV9	TRBD2	CASSVARGGDTDTQYF	TGTGCCAGCAGCGTAGCGCGGGGAGGGGACACAGATACGCAGTATTTT
TRBJ2-1	many	TRBV4-3	-	CASSPSGLYNEQFF	TGCGCCAGCAGCCCCAGCGGGCTATACAATGAGCAGTTCTTC
TRBJ2-7	many	TRBV19	TRBD2	CASSIGLAAYEQYF	TGTGCCAGTAGTATAGGTCTAGCGGCCTACGAGCAGTACTTC
TRBJ2-7	few	TRBV4-1	-	CASSQDPGGRVIDEQYF	TGCGCCAGCAGCCAAGATCCGGGGGGCAGGGTAATAGACGAGCAGTACTTC
TRBJ2-3	few	TRBV9	TRBD1	CASSEGTGYDTQYF	TGTGCCAGCAGCGAGGGGACAGGGTACGATACGCAGTATTTT
TRBJ1-5	many	TRBV28	-	CASSLGRRRYSNQPQHF	TGTGCCAGCAGTCTCGGACGGCGACGGTATAGCAATCAGCCCCAGCATTTT
TRBJ2-1	many	TRBV7-9	-	CASSLAGAGSSYNEQFF	TGTGCCAGCAGCTTAGCCGGTGCGGGATCCTCCTACAATGAGCAGTTCTTC
TRBJ2-1	-	TRBV27	TRBD2	CASNSLAGSYNEQFF	TGTGCCAGCAATTCCTTAGCGGGCTCCTACAATGAGCAGTTCTTC
TRBJ2-2	many	TRBV7-9	-	CASSLVSGVGELFF	TGTGCCAGCAGCTTAGTAAGCGGAGTTGGGGAGCTGTTTTTT
TRBJ2-7	few	TRBV19	TRBD1	CASSTLGQGSYEQYF	TGTGCCAGTAGTACCCTCGGACAGGGATCCTACGAGCAGTACTTC
TRBJ2-7	many	TRBV20-1	-	CSAEVGAGEQYF	TGCAGTGCTGAGGTCGGGGCGGGCGAGCAGTACTTC
TRBJ1-1	-	TRBV4-3	-	CASSHESLNTEAFF	TGCGCCAGCAGCCATGAGAGTTTGAACACTGAAGCTTTCTTT